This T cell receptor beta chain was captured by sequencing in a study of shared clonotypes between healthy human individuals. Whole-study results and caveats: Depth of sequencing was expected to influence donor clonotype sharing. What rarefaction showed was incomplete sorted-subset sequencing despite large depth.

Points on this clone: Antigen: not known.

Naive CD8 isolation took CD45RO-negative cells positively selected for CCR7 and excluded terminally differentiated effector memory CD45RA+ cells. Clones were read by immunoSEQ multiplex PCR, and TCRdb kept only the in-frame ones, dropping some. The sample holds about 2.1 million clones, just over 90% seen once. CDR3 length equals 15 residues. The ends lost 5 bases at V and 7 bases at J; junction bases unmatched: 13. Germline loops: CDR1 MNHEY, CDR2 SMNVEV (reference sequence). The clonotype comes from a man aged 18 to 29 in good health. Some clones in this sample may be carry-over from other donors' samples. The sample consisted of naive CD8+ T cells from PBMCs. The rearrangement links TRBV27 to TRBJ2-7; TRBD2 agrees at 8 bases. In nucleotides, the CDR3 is TGTGCCAGCAGTCCTCCCGGGAGGGCCTTCTGGGAGCAGTACTTC. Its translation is CASSPPGRAFWEQYF.